This T cell receptor beta chain was found in a study of cytomegalovirus exposure and HLA in healthy donors. Overall study: The 600 to 800 first-cohort repertoires shared a platform with the approximately 120 validation repertoires, as reported in a later analysis. Study-wide findings and caveats: Across donors, most TCRs were seen rarely, yet some public ones were widespread. A few CMV-associated chains were confirmed in vitro to be specific for CMV antigens.

The germline V gene encodes CDR1 SNHLY and CDR2 FYNNEI. The CDR3 sequence is 12 residues long. Details on this clone: Its cognate antigen is unknown. At one of its ends the junction is not consistent with the germline gene, which may arise from a read error.

The protocol was immunoSEQ multiplex PCR, while the TCRdb copy is restricted to in-frame clones and leaves out a portion. The sample holds 140,000 or so clones, 75% to 90% seen once. The chain employs TRBV2 and TRBJ2-3; D not certain. This receptor was obtained from a woman in her 30s in good health and CMV-seropositive. The specimen sequenced was PBMCs. The CDR3, as DNA: TGTGCCAGCAGCCCAGGCACAGCTACGCAGTATTTT. Protein product: CASSPGTATQYF.